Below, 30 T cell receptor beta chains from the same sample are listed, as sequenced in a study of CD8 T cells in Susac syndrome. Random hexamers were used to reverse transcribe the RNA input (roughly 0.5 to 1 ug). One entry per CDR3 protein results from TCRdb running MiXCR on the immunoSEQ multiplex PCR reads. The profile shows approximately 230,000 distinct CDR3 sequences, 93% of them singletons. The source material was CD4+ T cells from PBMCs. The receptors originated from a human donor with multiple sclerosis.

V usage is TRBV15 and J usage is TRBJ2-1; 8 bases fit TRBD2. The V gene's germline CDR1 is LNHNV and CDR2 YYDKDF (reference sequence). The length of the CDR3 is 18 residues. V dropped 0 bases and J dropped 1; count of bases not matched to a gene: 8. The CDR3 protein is CATSRDSPSGRSYNEQFF. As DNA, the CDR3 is TGTGCCACCAGCAGAGACTCCCCCAGCGGGAGATCCTACAATGAGCAGTTCTTC.

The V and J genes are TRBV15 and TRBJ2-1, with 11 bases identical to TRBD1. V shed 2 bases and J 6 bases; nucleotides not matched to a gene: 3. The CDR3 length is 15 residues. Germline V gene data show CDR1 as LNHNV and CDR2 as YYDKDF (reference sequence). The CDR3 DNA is TGTGCCACCAGCAGAACCGGGACAGGGGGCAATGAGCAGTTCTTC. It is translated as CATSRTGTGGNEQFF.

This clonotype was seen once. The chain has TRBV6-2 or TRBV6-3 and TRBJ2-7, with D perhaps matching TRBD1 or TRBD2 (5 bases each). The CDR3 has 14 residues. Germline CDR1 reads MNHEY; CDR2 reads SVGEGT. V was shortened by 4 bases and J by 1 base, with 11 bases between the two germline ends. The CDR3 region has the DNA TGTGCCAGCAGTTTTGCAGGGACGTCCTACGAGCAGTACGTC. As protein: CASSFAGTSYEQYV.

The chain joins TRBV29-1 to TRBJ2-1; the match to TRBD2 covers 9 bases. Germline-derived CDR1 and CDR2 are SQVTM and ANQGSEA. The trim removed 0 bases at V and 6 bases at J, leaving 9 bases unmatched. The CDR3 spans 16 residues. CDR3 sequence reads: CSVEDRRGGAANEQFF. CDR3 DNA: TGCAGCGTTGAAGATCGGCGCGGGGGGGCAGCCAATGAGCAGTTCTTC.

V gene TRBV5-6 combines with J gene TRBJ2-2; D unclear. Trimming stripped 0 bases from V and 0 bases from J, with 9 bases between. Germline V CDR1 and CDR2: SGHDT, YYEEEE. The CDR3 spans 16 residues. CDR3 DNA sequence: TGTGCCAGCAGCTTGGTGACGGCTGCGAACACCGGGGAGCTGTTTTTT. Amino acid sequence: CASSLVTAANTGELFF.

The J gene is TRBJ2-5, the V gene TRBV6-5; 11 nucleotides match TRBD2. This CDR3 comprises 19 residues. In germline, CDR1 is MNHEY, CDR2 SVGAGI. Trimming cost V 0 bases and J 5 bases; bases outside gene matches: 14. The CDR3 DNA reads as TGTGCCAGCAGTTACTCGGGTCAGATAGCGGGAGGGTTGATTGAGACCCAGTACTTC. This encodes CASSYSGQIAGGLIETQYF.

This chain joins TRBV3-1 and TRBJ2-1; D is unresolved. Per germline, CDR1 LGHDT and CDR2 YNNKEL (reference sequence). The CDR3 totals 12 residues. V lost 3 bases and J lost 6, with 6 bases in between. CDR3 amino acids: CASSQRINEQFF. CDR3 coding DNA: TGTGCCAGCAGCCAGAGGATCAATGAGCAGTTCTTC.

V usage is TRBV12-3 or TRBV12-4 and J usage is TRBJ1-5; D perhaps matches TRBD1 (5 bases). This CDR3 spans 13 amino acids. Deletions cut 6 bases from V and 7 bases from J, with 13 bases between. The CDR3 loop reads CASSIRDGQPQHF. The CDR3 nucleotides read TGTGCCAGCAGCATCCGGGACGGGCAGCCCCAGCATTTT.

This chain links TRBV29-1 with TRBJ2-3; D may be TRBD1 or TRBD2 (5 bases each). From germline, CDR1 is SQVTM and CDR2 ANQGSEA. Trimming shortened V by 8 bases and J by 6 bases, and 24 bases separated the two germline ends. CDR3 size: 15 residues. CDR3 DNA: TGCAGCCACGCAGTCTGGCAGGGCTGGAGGGATACGCAGTATTTT. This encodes CSHAVWQGWRDTQYF.

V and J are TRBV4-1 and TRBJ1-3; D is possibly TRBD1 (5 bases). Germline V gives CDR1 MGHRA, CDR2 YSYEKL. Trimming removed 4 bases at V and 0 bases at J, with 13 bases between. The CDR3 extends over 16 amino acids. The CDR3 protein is CASSPWGSNSGNTIYF. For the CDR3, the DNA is TGCGCCAGCAGCCCGTGGGGGTCGAACTCTGGAAACACCATATATTTT.

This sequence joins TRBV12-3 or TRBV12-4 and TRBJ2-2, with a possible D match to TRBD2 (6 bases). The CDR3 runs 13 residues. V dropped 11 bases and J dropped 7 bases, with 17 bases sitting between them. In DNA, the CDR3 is TGTGCCTCGGGGACTGAGGCGATCGGGGAGCTGTTTTTT. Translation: CASGTEAIGELFF.

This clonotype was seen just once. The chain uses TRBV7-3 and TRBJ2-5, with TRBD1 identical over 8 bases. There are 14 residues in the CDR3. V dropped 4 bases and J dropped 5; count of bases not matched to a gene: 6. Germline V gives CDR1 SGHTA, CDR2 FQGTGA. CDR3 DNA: TGTGCCAGCAGCTCGACAGGGGATCACGAGACCCAGTACTTC. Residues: CASSSTGDHETQYF.

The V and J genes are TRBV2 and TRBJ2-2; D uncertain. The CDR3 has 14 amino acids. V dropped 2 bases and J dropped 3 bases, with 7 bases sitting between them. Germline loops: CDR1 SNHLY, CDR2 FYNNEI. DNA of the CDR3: TGTGCCAGCAGTGAACGAGGCTACACCGGGGAGCTGTTTTTT. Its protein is CASSERGYTGELFF. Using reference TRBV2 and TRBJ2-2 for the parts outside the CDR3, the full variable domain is EPEVTQTPSHQVTQMGQEVILRCVPISNHLYFYWYRQILGQKVEFLVSFYNNEISEKSEIFDDQFSVERPDGSNFTLKIRSTKLEDSAMYFCASSERGYTGELFFGEGSRLTVL.

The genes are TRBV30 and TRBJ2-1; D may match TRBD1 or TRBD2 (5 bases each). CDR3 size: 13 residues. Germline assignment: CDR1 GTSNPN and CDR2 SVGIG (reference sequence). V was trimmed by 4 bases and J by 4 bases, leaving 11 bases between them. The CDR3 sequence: CAWTRDVYNEQFF. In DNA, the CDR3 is TGTGCCTGGACTAGGGACGTATACAATGAGCAGTTCTTC.

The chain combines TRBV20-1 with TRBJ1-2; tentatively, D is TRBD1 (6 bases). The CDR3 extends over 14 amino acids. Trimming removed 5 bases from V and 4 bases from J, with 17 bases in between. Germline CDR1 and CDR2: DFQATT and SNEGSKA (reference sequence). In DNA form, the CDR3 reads TGCAGTGCTGTCGCAAGGGGGGCTGGCTATGGCTACACCTTC. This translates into CSAVARGAGYGYTF.

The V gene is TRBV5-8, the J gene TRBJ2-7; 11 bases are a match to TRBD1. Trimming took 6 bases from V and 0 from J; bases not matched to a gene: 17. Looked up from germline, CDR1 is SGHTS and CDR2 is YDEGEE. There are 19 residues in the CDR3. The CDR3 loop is CASTRWTGGQGGPSYEQYF. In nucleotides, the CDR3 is TGTGCCAGCACCCGCTGGACAGGGGGACAGGGGGGGCCCTCCTACGAGCAGTACTTC.

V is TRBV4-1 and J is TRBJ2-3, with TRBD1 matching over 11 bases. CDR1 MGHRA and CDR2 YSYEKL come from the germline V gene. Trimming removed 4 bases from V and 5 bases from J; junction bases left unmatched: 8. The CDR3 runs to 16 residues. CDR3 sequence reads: CASSPWGTGGGDTQYF. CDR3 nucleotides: TGCGCCAGCAGCCCCTGGGGGACAGGGGGGGGAGATACGCAGTATTTT.

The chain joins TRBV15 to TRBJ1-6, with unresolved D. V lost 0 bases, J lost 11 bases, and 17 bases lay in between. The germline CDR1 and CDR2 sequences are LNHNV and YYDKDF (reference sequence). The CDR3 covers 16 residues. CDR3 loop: CATSRDRALASAPLHF. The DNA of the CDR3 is TGTGCCACCAGCAGAGATCGGGCCCTAGCGAGTGCACCCCTCCACTTT.

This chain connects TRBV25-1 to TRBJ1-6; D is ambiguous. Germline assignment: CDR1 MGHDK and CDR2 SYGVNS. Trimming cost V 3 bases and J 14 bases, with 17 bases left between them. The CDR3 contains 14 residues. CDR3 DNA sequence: TGTGCCAGCAGTGAGCCAGGTTTGGGCGCGGCCCTCCACTTT. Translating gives CASSEPGLGAALHF.

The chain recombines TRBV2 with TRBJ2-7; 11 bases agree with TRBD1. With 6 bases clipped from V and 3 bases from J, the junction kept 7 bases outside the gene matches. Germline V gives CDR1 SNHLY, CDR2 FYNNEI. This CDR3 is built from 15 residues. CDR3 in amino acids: CASRAGTGGRYEQYV. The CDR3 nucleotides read TGTGCCAGCAGAGCCGGGACAGGGGGGCGCTACGAGCAGTACGTC.

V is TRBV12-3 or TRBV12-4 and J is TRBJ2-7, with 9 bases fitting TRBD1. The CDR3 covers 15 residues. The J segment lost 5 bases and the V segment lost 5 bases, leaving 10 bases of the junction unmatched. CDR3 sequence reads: CASSRLGTGRDEQYF. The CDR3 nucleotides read TGTGCCAGCAGTCGACTAGGGACAGGGCGGGACGAGCAGTACTTC.

This CDR3 reads CASSLEGRAYNEQFF. CDR3 DNA sequence: TGCGCCAGCAGCTTGGAGGGGAGGGCTTACAATGAGCAGTTCTTC. The chain has TRBV5-1 and TRBJ2-1; 7 bases match TRBD2. In germline, CDR1 is SGHRS, CDR2 YFSETQ. Trimming cost V 0 bases and J 4 bases; bases outside gene matches: 4. The CDR3 has 15 residues.

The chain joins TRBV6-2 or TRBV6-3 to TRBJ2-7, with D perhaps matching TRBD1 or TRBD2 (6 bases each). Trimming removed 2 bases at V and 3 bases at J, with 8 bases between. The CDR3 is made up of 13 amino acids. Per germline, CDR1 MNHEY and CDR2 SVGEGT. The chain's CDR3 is CASSYRGDYEQYV. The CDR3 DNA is TGTGCCAGCAGTTACAGGGGGGACTACGAGCAGTACGTC.

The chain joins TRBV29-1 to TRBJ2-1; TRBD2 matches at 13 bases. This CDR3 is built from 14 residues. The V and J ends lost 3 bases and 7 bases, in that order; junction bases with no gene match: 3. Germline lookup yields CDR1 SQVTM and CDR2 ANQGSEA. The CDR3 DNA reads TGCAGCGTTGAGGGACTAGCGGGATCAAATGAGCAGTTCTTC. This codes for CSVEGLAGSNEQFF.

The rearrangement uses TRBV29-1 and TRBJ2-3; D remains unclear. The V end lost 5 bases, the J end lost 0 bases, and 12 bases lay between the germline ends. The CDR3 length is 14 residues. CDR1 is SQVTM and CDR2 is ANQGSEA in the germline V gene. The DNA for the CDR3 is TGCAGCGTTTTGACACAAACTAGCACAGATACGCAGTATTTT. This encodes CSVLTQTSTDTQYF.

CDR3 DNA sequence: TGTGCCGCCCGGGACTCCCATGAAAAACTGTTTTTT. It is translated as CAARDSHEKLFF. The rearrangement links TRBV5-4 to TRBJ1-4; D possibly corresponds to TRBD1 (5 bases). Per germline, CDR1 SGHNT and CDR2 YYREEE (reference sequence). The V gene lost 10 bases and the J gene lost 6 bases, with 13 bases spanning the gap. The CDR3 loop spans 12 amino acids.

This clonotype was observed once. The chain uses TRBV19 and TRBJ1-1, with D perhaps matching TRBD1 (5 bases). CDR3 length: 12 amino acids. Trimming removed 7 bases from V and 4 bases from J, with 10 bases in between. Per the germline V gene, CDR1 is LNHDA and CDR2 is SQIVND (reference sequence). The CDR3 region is CASTGQVTEAFF. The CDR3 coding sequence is TGTGCCAGTACAGGGCAGGTCACTGAAGCTTTCTTT.

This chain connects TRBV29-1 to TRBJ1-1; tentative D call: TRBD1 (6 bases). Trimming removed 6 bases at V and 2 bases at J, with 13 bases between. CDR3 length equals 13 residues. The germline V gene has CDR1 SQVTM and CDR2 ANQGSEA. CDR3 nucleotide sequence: TGCAGCGTCGTTAGGACAGCTAACACTGAAGCTTTCTTT. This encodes CSVVRTANTEAFF.

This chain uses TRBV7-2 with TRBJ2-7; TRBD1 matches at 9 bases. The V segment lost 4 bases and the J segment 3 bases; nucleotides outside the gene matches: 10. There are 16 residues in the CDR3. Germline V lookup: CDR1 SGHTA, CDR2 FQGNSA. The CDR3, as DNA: TGTGCCAGCAGCTCCAACTCCGGGACAGGGATCTACGAGCAGTACTTC. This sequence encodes CASSSNSGTGIYEQYF.

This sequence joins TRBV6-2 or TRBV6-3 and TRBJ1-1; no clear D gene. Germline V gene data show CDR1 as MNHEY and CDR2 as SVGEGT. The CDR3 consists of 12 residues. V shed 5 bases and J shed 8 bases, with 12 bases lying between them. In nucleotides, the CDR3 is TGTGCCAGCAGTCCCCCGGCCCAAGAAGCTTTCTTT. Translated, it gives CASSPPAQEAFF.